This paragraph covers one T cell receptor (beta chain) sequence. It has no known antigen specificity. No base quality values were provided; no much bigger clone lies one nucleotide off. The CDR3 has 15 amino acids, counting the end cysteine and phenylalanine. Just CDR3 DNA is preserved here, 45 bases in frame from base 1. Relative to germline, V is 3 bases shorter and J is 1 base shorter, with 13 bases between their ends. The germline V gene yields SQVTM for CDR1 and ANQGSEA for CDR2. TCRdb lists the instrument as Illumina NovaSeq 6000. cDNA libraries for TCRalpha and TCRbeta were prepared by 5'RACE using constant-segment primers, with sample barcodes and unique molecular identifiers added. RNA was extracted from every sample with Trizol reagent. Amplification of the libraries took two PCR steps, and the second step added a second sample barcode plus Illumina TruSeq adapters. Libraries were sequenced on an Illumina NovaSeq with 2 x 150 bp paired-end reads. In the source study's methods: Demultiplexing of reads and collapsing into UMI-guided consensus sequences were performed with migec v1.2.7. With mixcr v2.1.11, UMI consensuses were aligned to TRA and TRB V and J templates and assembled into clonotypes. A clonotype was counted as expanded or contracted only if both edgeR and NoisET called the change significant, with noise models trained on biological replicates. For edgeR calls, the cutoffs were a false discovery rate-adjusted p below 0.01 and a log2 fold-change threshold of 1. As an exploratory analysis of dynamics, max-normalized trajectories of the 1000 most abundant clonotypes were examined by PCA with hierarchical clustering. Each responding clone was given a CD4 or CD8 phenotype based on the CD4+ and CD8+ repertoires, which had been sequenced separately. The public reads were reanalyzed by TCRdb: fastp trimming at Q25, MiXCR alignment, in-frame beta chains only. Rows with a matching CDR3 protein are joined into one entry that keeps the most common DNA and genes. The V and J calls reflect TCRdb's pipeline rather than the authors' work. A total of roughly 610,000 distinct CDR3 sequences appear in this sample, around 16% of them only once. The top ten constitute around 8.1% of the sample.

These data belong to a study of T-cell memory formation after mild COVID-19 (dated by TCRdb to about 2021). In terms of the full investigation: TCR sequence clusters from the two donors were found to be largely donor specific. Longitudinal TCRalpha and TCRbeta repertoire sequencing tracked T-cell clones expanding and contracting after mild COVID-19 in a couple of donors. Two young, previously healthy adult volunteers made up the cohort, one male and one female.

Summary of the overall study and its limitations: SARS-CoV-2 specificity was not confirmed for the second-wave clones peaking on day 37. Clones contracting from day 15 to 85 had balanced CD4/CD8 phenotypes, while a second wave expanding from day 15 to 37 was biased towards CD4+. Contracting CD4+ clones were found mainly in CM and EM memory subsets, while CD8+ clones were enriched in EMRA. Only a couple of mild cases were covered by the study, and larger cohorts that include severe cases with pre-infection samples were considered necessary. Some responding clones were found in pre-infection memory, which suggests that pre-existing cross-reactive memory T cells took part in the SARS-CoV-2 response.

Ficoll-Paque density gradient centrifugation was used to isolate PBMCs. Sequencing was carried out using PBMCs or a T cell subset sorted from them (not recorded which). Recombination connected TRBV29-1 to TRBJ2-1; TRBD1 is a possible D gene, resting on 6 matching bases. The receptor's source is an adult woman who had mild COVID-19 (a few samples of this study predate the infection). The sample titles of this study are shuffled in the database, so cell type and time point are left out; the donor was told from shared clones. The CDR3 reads CSVEGHLVSYNEQFF. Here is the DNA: TGCAGCGTTGAGGGACACCTCGTTTCCTACAATGAGCAGTTCTTC.